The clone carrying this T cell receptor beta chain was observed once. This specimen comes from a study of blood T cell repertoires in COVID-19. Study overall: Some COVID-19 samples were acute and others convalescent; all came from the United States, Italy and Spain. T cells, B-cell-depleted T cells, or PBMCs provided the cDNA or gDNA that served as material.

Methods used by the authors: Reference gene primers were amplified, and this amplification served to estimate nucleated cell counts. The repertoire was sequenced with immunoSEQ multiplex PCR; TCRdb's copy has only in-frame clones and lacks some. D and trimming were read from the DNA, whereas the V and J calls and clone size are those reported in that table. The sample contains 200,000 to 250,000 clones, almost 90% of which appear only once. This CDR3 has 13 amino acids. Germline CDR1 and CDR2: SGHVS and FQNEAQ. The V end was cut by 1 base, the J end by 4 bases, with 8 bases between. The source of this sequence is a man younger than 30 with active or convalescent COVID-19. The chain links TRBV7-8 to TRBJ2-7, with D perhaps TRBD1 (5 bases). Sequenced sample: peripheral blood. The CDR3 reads CASSLGPGYEQYF. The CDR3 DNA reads TGTGCCAGCAGCTTAGGTCCAGGGTACGAGCAGTACTTC.